This TCR beta chain was obtained from a study of blood T cell repertoires in COVID-19. Study-level background: Each recovered donor of Cohort 3 presented with two negative PCRs, clearance, or symptom resolution. Sample material is recorded as cDNA or gDNA derived from T cells, B-cell-depleted T cells, or PBMCs.

This CDR3 has 15 residues. V lost 4 bases, J lost 8 bases, and 18 bases lay in between. The germline gives CDR1 LGHNA, CDR2 YNFKEQ. The age range of participants was about 18 to 95 years, with residence in approximately 25 US areas. Authors' analysis steps: Nucleated cell number was recorded as an estimate derived from reference gene primer amplification. Clones were read by immunoSEQ multiplex PCR, and TCRdb kept only the in-frame ones, dropping some. V and J calls plus clone size are reproduced from that table; the DNA served to infer D and trimming. The profile covers approximately 170,000 clones, with roughly 85% appearing a single time and 19% taken by the ten largest.

The chain joins TRBV4-2 to TRBJ2-1; D not resolved. This TCR derives from a woman aged 70-85 years in a cohort exposed to, infected with or recovered from COVID-19 (not recorded which). Material: PBMCs or T cells enriched from blood (not recorded which). Here the CDR3 reads CASSPPRKPLDEQFF. The DNA of the CDR3 is TGTGCCAGCAGCCCCCCCAGAAAACCGTTGGATGAGCAGTTCTTC.